The 21 T cell receptor beta chains below all came from one sample that was sequenced in a study of T cell responses to AZD1222 COVID-19 vaccine. Only in-frame clones appear in the TCRdb table, and some are missing; sequencing was by immunoSEQ multiplex PCR. The profile shows around 170,000 clones, roughly 93% of them singletons. Sequencing used peripheral blood, obtained on day 0 of AZD1222 vaccination. The receptors were sampled from an adult in good health.

The V gene is TRBV27, the J gene TRBJ1-5; possible D gene TRBD1, 6 bases. V was trimmed by 3 bases and J by 5 bases, leaving 23 bases between them. The germline V gene encodes CDR1 MNHEY and CDR2 SMNVEV (reference sequence). The CDR3 runs to 18 residues. The CDR3 here is CASSFFPTGLYPHQPQHF. CDR3 nucleotides: TGTGCCAGCAGTTTTTTCCCAACAGGGCTGTACCCTCATCAGCCCCAGCATTTT.

The chain employs TRBV7-2 and TRBJ2-7; no firm D call. The ends were cut back, 0 bases at V and 2 bases at J, with 8 bases in the middle. The V gene's germline CDR1 is SGHTA and CDR2 FQGNSA. This CDR3 is 14 amino acids long. The CDR3 sequence is CASSLARLAYEQYF. CDR3 DNA sequence: TGTGCCAGCAGCTTAGCGAGGTTAGCCTACGAGCAGTACTTC.

V and J are TRBV5-1 and TRBJ1-6; a weak D match, TRBD1 (5 bases). This CDR3 is built from 15 residues. Germline CDR1 SGHRS, CDR2 YFSETQ. V was shortened by 7 bases and J by 10 bases, with 21 bases between the two germline ends. CDR3 DNA: TGCGCCAGCCAAGAGTCGCAGGGAAGAGAGTCACCCCTCCACTTT. Its translation is CASQESQGRESPLHF.

This clone was seen only once. This rearrangement joins TRBV12-5 to TRBJ1-1; 9 bases agree with TRBD1. Germline CDR1 is LGHNT and CDR2 is FRNRAP. CDR3 length: 16 amino acids. V lost 4 bases and J lost 4; bases outside the gene matches: 10. The CDR3 protein is CASGSERTGAITEAFF. The CDR3 bases are TGTGCTAGTGGTTCAGAGCGGACAGGGGCGATCACTGAAGCTTTCTTT.

This clone was seen only a few times. The chain joins TRBV6-1 to TRBJ1-2; 7 positions agree with TRBD1. J was trimmed by 7 bases and V by 2 bases; bases with no gene match: 4. The CDR3 loop spans 13 amino acids. Germline lookup yields CDR1 MNHNS and CDR2 SASEGT. CDR3 in amino acids: CASSELGTVGYTF. As DNA, the CDR3 is TGTGCCAGCAGTGAACTAGGGACAGTTGGCTACACCTTC.

The J gene is TRBJ1-2, the V gene TRBV27; D remains unclear. The CDR3 covers 15 residues. V lost 2 bases and J lost 7, with 17 bases in between. Germline loops: CDR1 MNHEY, CDR2 SMNVEV (reference sequence). The CDR3 nucleotides read TGTGCCAGCAGTTTACTCCGGGAAATTTCGCGTGGCTACACCTTC. Protein: CASSLLREISRGYTF.

The rearrangement links TRBV7-9 to TRBJ1-1, with TRBD1 matching over 10 bases. V shed 5 bases and J 3 bases; nucleotides not matched to a gene: 3. Germline assignment: CDR1 SEHNR and CDR2 FQNEAQ (reference sequence). The CDR3 is 14 amino acids. CDR3 region: CASSGGQGDTEAFF. The CDR3 DNA reads as TGTGCCAGCAGCGGCGGACAGGGGGACACTGAAGCTTTCTTT.

This clone was counted a single time. The chain links TRBV7-7 to TRBJ2-3, with D perhaps matching TRBD1 (5 bases). This CDR3 has 16 residues. Germline-derived CDR1 and CDR2 are SSHAT and FNYEAQ (reference sequence). With 1 base removed from V and 2 bases from J, the gap between germline ends came to 13 bases. The DNA of the CDR3 is TGTGCCAGCAGCTTAGGGTCGGCAGGGCACACAGATACGCAGTATTTT. Translation gives CASSLGSAGHTDTQYF.

The J gene is TRBJ1-3, the V gene TRBV10-3; possible D gene TRBD1, 6 bases. The CDR3 runs to 16 residues. CDR1 and CDR2 (germline): ENHRY, SYGVKD. With 3 bases removed from V and 2 bases from J, the gap between germline ends came to 14 bases. The CDR3 region has the DNA TGTGCCATCAGTGACGGGGGCATGTCGCCTGGAAACACCATATATTTT. Translation: CAISDGGMSPGNTIYF.

The genes are TRBV4-2 and TRBJ1-3; D gene unclear. V lost 4 bases, J lost 1 base, and 11 bases lay in between. CDR1 LGHNA and CDR2 YNFKEQ come from the germline V gene. The CDR3 totals 15 residues. This CDR3 is CASSRQTKSGNTIYF. CDR3 DNA sequence: TGTGCCAGCAGCCGGCAAACGAAGTCTGGAAACACCATATATTTT.

The V and J genes are TRBV7-2 and TRBJ1-2, with 9 bases identical to TRBD1. The CDR3 spans 17 residues. Germline V gives CDR1 SGHTA, CDR2 FQGNSA. Trimming cost V 5 bases and J 6 bases; bases outside gene matches: 16. The CDR3 region is CASSLGQGKIISNGYTF. The CDR3 coding sequence is TGTGCCAGCAGCCTAGGACAGGGGAAGATAATATCTAATGGCTACACCTTC.

This chain links TRBV15 with TRBJ2-7; possibly TRBD1 for D (6 bases). Germline V gene lookup returns CDR1 LNHNV and CDR2 YYDKDF (reference sequence). Trimming took off 1 base at V and 4 bases at J, with 11 bases between the two ends. The CDR3 runs 14 residues. CDR3 protein: CATSRGTESYEQYF. The CDR3 DNA is TGTGCCACCAGCAGAGGGACAGAGTCATACGAGCAGTACTTC.

This chain uses TRBV7-2 with TRBJ2-5; possibly TRBD2 for D (7 bases). There are 13 residues in the CDR3. The V gene lost 9 bases and the J gene lost 5 bases, with 16 bases spanning the gap. Germline V CDR1 and CDR2: SGHTA, FQGNSA. This CDR3 is CASQPGGRETQYF. CDR3 bases: TGTGCCAGTCAACCGGGGGGCCGTGAGACCCAGTACTTC.

This rearrangement joins TRBV27 to TRBJ1-2; 8 nucleotides agree with TRBD1. Unmatched junction bases numbered 4, after V lost 4 bases and J lost 0 bases. Germline V gives CDR1 MNHEY, CDR2 SMNVEV (reference sequence). There are 15 residues in the CDR3. In DNA form, the CDR3 reads TGTGCCAGCAGTTCCCGGACAGGGTCTAACTATGGCTACACCTTC. Protein: CASSSRTGSNYGYTF.

J is TRBJ2-5 and V is TRBV27, with 9 bases identical to TRBD1. Germline CDR1 reads MNHEY; CDR2 reads SMNVEV (reference sequence). The V segment lost 6 bases and the J segment 5 bases; nucleotides outside the gene matches: 4. The CDR3 runs to 13 residues. The CDR3 DNA reads as TGTGCCAGCAGCCCGACAGGGGGGGAGACCCAGTACTTC. Its translation is CASSPTGGETQYF.

In this sample, this clone turned up a few times. Compared with germline, one end of the junction differs, possibly owing to a read error. The chain has TRBV11-1 and TRBJ1-2, with 8 nucleotides matching TRBD1. Germline V gene data show CDR1 as SGHAT and CDR2 as FQDESV (reference sequence). The CDR3 is 15 residues long. For the CDR3, the DNA is TGTGCCAGCAGCCGATCACGGGGACAGGCGATCCCTTTCGCCTTC. This gives the protein CASSRSRGQAIPFAF.

Comments on this clone: Other DNA sequences of this sample code for an identical CDR3. V and J are TRBV9 and TRBJ1-1, with D unclear. Germline values: CDR1 SGDLS, CDR2 YYNGEE. The CDR3 covers 14 residues. The ends were cut back, 0 bases at V and 2 bases at J, with 8 bases in the middle. The CDR3 region has the DNA TGTGCCAGCAGCGTAGGAACGGTAAACACTGAAGCTTTCTTT. It translates to CASSVGTVNTEAFF. The complete variable domain, with remaining parts taken from reference TRBV9 and TRBJ1-1, reads DSGVTQTPKHLITATGQRVTLRCSPRSGDLSVYWYQQSLDQGLQFLIQYYNGEERAKGNILERFSAQQFPDLHSELNLSSLELGDSALYFCASSVGTVNTEAFFGQGTRLTVV.

The CDR3 DNA follows: TGCGCCAGCAGCTCTAACACCGGGGAGCTGTTTTTT. Translation gives CASSSNTGELFF. The gene calls are TRBV5-1 and TRBJ2-2; D uncertain. Germline V gives CDR1 SGHRS, CDR2 YFSETQ. The CDR3 spans 12 residues. The germline V and J ends were trimmed by 3 bases and 2 bases, with 2 bases remaining between them. The variable domain in full, completed from reference TRBV5-1 and TRBJ2-2, reads KAGVTQTPRYLIKTRGQQVTLSCSPISGHRSVSWYQQTPGQGLQFLFEYFSETQRNKGNFPGRFSGRQFSNSRSEMNVSTLELGDSALYLCASSSNTGELFFGEGSRLTVL.

This sequence joins TRBV18 and TRBJ2-7; D might be TRBD2 (6 bases). The length of the CDR3 is 16 residues. Germline V gives CDR1 KGHSH, CDR2 LQKENI. V was trimmed by 3 bases and J by 1 base, leaving 16 bases between them. This CDR3 reads CASSPRGTVASYEQYF. The CDR3 nucleotides read TGTGCCAGCTCACCCCGGGGGACGGTAGCTTCCTACGAGCAGTACTTC.

The chain uses TRBV6-5 and TRBJ1-4, with D possibly being TRBD1 (6 bases). Germline-derived CDR1 and CDR2 are MNHEY and SVGAGI. The V end was cut by 6 bases, the J end by 4 bases, with 9 bases between. CDR3 length: 13 amino acids. The CDR3 region is CASRGGVNEKLFF. The CDR3 coding sequence is TGTGCCAGCAGAGGGGGTGTTAATGAAAAACTGTTTTTT.

This clone has only one observation. This rearrangement joins TRBV11-3 to TRBJ1-1; D not resolved. The V end was cut by 3 bases, the J end by 4 bases, with 9 bases between. The V gene's germline CDR1 is SGHNT and CDR2 YENEEA. The length of the CDR3 is 13 residues. CDR3: CASSFGPGTEAFF. The CDR3, as DNA: TGTGCCAGCAGCTTCGGACCCGGCACTGAAGCTTTCTTT.